These T cell receptor beta chains were read from a single sample in a study of T cells expressing NK-cell markers. Using the 5' RACE reads, TCRdb records one entry per CDR3 protein without DNA. This listing includes 140,000 to 150,000 distinct CDR3 sequences. What was sequenced was blood T cells: a sorted CD56 or NKG2C T cell subset, CD4+ or CD8+ T cells, or bulk PBMC T cells (not recorded which). The receptors were gathered from a man between 18 and 29 years old in good health. The CDR3 runs from the conserved cysteine through the conserved F or W.

V gene	J gene	CDR3 protein
TRBV9	TRBJ2-1	CASSVGGGLGYNEQFF
TRBV20-1	TRBJ2-3	CSANAGLAGGSTDTQYF
TRBV4-3	TRBJ1-1	CASSRGAVKLITEAFF
TRBV4-3	TRBJ2-2	CASSQDLPGLNTGELFF
TRBV19	TRBJ2-3	CASSMFLTDTQYF
TRBV3-1	TRBJ2-5	CASSQEAGGAPPRETQYF
TRBV7-9	TRBJ1-4	CASSPPATAFVELFF
TRBV5-4	TRBJ2-1	CASSLRTGGNEQFF
TRBV4-1	TRBJ2-3	CASSQESGRAILSSTDTQYF
TRBV3-1	TRBJ1-1	CASSPTAVRNTEAFF
TRBV28	TRBJ2-5	CASSLLGEWQETQYF
TRBV5-5	TRBJ1-2	CASSSGTEKNYGYTF
TRBV27	TRBJ1-6	CASSFLGGAENSPLHF
TRBV7-9	TRBJ2-5	CASSPGIGETQYF
TRBV7-9	TRBJ1-3	CASSLPDRAAGNTIYF
TRBV7-8	TRBJ2-1	CASSLAVAGPLYNEQFF
TRBV19	TRBJ2-2	CASSILGGELFF
TRBV11-2	TRBJ2-1	CASSLGTGAYNEQFF
TRBV19	TRBJ2-7	CASTPTGDYEQYF
TRBV29-1	TRBJ2-2	CSGRGSFTGELFF
TRBV12-3/TRBV12-4	TRBJ2-3	CASGTGGGDTQYF
TRBV19	TRBJ1-1	CASSIRWSYTEAFF
TRBV30	TRBJ1-5	CAWSGLEVNSNQPQHF
TRBV4-3	TRBJ1-3	CASSQDRTVFPGNTIYF
TRBV6-1	TRBJ2-2	CASSTSMYTGELFF
TRBV7-8	TRBJ2-1	CASSLDRRSTYNEQFF
TRBV20-1	TRBJ2-1	CSATRKGQRPVYNEQFF
TRBV20-1	TRBJ1-2	CSAREDRLVYGYTF
TRBV7-8	TRBJ2-2	CASSSLGLRDTGELFF
TRBV5-6	TRBJ2-7	CASSYSSDYEQYF
TRBV20-1	TRBJ2-2	CSARGPPGQDNTGELFF
TRBV7-2	TRBJ2-1	CASSSWGTSEANEQFF
TRBV5-4	TRBJ1-5	CASSFGQGLITNDQPQHF
TRBV19	TRBJ2-1	CASSPYTRDNEQFF
TRBV7-9	TRBJ1-2	CASSPRTGWDYTF
TRBV5-6	TRBJ2-7	CASSEDRGLSYEQYF
TRBV6-4	TRBJ2-3	CASSDGTGGGDTQYF
TRBV11-1	TRBJ2-1	CASREHNEQFF
TRBV28	TRBJ2-3	CASAEGLAGVGTDTQYF
TRBV6-5	TRBJ1-2	CASSYAGANYGYTF
TRBV29-1	TRBJ1-1	CSVEDRNTEAFF
TRBV6-5	TRBJ2-5	CASSLTTSKKGETQYF
TRBV5-1	TRBJ2-1	CASSNRDREFDEQFF
TRBV7-2	TRBJ2-7	CASSSSASGRLSEQYF
TRBV3-1	TRBJ1-1	CASSFQTVGTEAFF
TRBV5-5	TRBJ2-7	CASSFETGTGFFYEQYF
TRBV7-9	TRBJ1-1	CASSLGDPTPNTEAFF
TRBV28	TRBJ1-5	CASSFEEYSNQPQHF
TRBV5-1	TRBJ2-5	CASSSGTGYQETQYF
TRBV3-1	TRBJ2-5	CASRPPGGIETQYF